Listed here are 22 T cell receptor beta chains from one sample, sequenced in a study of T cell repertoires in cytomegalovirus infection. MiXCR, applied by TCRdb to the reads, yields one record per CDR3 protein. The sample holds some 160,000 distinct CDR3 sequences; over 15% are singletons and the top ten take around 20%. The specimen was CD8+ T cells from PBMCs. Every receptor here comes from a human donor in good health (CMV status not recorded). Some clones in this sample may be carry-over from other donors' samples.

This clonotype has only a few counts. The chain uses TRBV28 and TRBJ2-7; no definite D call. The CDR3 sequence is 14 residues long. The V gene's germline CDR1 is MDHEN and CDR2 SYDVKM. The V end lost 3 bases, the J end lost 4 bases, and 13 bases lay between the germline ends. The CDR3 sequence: CASSFEWENYEQYF. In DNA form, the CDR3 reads TGTGCCAGCAGTTTTGAGTGGGAAAATTACGAGCAGTACTTC. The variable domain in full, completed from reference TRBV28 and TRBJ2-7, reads DVKVTQSSRYLVKRTGEKVFLECVQDMDHENMFWYRQDPGLGLRLIYFSYDVKMKEKGDIPEGYSVSREKKERFSLILESASTNQTSMYLCASSFEWENYEQYFGPGTRLTVT.

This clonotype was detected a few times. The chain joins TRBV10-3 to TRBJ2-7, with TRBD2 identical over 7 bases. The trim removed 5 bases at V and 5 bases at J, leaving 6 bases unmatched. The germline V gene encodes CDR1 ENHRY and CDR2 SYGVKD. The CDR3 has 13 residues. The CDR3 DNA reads TGTGCCATCAGTAGGGAGGGTACGGACGAGCAGTACTTC. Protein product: CAISREGTDEQYF.

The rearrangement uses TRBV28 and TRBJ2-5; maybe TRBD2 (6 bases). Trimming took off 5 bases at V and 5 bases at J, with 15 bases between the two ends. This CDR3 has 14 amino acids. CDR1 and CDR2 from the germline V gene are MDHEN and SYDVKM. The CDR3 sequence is CASSELGGPETQYF. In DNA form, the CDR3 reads TGTGCCAGCAGTGAATTGGGAGGCCCCGAGACCCAGTACTTC.

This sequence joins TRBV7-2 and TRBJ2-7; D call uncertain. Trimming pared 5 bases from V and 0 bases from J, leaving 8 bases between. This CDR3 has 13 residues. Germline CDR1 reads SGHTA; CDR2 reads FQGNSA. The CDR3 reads CASSMVGSYEQYF. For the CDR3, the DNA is TGTGCCAGCAGCATGGTCGGCTCCTACGAGCAGTACTTC. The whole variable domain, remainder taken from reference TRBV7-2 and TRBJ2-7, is GAGVSQSPSNKVTEKGKDVELRCDPISGHTALYWYRQSLGQGLEFLIYFQGNSAPDKSGLPSDRFSAERTGGSVSTLTIQRTQQEDSAVYLCASSMVGSYEQYFGPGTRLTVT.

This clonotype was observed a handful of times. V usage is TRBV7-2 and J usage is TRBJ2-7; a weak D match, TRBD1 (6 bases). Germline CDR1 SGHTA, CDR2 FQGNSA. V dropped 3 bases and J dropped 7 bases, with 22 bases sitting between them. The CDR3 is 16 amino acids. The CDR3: CASSFNVGGPPREQYF. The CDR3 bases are TGTGCCAGCAGCTTCAATGTTGGGGGCCCCCCCAGAGAGCAGTACTTC.

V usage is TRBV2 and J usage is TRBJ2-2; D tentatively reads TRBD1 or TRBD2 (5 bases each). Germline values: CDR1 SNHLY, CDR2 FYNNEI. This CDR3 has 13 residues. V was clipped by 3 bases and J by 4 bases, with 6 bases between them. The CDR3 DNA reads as TGTGCCAGCAGTGATGGGGGCACCGGGGAGCTGTTTTTT. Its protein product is CASSDGGTGELFF.

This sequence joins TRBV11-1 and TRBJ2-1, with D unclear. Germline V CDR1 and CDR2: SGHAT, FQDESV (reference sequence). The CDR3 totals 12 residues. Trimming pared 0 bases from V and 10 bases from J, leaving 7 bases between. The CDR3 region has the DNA TGTGCCAGCAGCTTAGCGCCCCGAGAGCAGTTCTTC. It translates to CASSLAPREQFF.

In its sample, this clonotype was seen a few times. The CDR3 sequence is CASSDLLAGVFDEQFF. Here the CDR3 DNA reads TGTGCCAGCAGTGACCTACTAGCGGGAGTCTTCGATGAGCAGTTCTTC. The J gene is TRBJ2-1, the V gene TRBV25-1; 11 nucleotides align to TRBD2. The CDR3 contains 16 residues. V was pared by 3 bases and J by 8 bases, with 9 bases of the junction left unmatched. The V gene's germline CDR1 is MGHDK and CDR2 SYGVNS.

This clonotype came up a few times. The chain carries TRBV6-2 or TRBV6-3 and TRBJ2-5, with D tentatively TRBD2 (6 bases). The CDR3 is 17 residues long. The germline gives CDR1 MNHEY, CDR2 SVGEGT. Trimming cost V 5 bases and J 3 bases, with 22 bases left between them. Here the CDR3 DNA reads TGTGCCAGCAGTCAGGACGGGAGAGAAGGGCCCGAAGAGACCCAGTACTTC. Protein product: CASSQDGREGPEETQYF.

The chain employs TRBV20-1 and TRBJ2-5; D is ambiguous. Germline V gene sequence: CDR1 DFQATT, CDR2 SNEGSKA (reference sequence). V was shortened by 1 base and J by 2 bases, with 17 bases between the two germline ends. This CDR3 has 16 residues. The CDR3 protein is CSARVDRAPDQETQYF. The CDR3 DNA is TGCAGTGCTAGAGTAGACCGAGCACCAGATCAAGAGACCCAGTACTTC.

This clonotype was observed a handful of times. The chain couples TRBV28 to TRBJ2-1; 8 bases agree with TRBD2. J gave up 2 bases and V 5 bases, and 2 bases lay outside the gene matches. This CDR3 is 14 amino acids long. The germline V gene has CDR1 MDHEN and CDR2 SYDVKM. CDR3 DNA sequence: TGTGCCAGCAGTGAAGCGGGAGCCTACAATGAGCAGTTCTTC. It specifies CASSEAGAYNEQFF.

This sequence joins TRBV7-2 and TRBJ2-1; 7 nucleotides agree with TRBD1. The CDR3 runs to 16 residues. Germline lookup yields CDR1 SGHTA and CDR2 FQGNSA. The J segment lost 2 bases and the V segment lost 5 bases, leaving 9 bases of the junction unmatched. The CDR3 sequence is CASSAPGQSPYNEQFF. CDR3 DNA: TGTGCCAGCAGCGCCCCGGGACAGAGCCCCTACAATGAGCAGTTCTTC.

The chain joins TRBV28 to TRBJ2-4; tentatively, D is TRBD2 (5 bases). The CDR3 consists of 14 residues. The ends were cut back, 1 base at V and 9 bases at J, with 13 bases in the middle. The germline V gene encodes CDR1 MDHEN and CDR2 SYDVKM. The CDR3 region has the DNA TGTGCCAGCAGTTTATCGCAAGGGAGCCCCATTCAGTACTTC. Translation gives CASSLSQGSPIQYF.

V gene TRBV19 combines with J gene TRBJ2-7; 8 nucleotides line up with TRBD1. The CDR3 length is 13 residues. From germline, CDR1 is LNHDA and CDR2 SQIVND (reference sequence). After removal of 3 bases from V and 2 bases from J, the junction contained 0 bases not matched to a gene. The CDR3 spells CASSMDRAYEQYF. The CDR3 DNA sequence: TGTGCCAGTAGTATGGACAGGGCCTACGAGCAGTACTTC.

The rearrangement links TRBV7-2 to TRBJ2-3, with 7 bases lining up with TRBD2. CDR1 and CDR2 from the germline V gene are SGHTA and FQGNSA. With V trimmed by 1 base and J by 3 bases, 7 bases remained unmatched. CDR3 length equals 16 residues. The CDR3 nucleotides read TGTGCCAGCAGCTTAGATGGTGCGGGAGCGACAGATACGCAGTATTTT. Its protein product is CASSLDGAGATDTQYF.

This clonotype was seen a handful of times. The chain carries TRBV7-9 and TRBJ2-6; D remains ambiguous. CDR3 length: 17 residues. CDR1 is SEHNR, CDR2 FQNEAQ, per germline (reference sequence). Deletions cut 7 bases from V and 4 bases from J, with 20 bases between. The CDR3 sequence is CASTSGSTLGGANVLTF. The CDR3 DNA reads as TGTGCCAGCACCTCGGGCAGTACTCTGGGGGGGGCCAACGTCCTGACTTTC.

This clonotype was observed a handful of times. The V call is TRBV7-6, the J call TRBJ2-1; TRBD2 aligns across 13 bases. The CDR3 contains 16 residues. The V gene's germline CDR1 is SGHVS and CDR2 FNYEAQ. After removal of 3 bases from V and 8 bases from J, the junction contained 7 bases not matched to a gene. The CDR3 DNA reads TGTGCCAGCAGCTTCTGGACTAGCGGGAGAGGGGATGAGCAGTTCTTC. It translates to CASSFWTSGRGDEQFF.

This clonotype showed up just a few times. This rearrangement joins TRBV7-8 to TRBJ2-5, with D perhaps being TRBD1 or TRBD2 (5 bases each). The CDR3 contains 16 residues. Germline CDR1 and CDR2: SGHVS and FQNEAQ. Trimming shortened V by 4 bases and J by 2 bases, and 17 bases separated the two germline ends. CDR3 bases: TGTGCCAGCAGCTATGAGGGGAGAAACCCTCAAGAGACCCAGTACTTC. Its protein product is CASSYEGRNPQETQYF.

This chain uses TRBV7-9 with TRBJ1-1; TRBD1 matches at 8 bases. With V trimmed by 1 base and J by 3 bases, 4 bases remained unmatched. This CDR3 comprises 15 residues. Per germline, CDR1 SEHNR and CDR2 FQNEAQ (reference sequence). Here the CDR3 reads CASSLEGRGHTEAFF. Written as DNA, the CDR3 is TGTGCCAGCAGCTTAGAGGGCAGGGGGCACACTGAAGCTTTCTTT.

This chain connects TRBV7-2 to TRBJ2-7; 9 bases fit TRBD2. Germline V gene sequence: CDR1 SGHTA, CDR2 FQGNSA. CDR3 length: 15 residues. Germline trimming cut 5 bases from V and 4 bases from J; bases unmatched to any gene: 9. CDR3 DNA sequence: TGTGCCAGCAGCCGAGTGACTAGCGGAGTTTACGAGCAGTACTTC. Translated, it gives CASSRVTSGVYEQYF.

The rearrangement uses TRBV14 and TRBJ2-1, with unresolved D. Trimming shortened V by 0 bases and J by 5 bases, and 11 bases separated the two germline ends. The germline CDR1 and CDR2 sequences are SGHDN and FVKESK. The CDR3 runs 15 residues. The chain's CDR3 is CASSQEQTKHNEQFF. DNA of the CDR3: TGTGCCAGCAGCCAAGAGCAGACAAAACACAATGAGCAGTTCTTC.

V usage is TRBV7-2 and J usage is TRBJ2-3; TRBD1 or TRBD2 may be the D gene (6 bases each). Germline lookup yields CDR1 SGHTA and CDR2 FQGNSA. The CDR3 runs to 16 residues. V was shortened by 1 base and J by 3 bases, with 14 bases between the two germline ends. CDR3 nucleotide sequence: TGTGCCAGCAGCTTAGTCTCGGGGGCCGTGACAGATACGCAGTATTTT. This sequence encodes CASSLVSGAVTDTQYF.